Sequencing of this T cell receptor (beta chain) was carried out in a study of blood T cell repertoires in COVID-19 (dated by TCRdb to the early 2020s). Describing the broader study: Recovered participants in ImmuneRACE Cohort 3 were defined by two consecutive negative NP/OP PCR tests, clearance by a healthcare professional, or resolution of symptoms. The collaborator samples originated in the United States, Italy and Spain and spanned the acute and convalescent phases of COVID-19. The prospective study material was composed of cDNA or gDNA derived from T cells, B-cell-depleted T cells, or PBMCs. Deeply sampled blood TCRbeta repertoires from subjects exposed to, actively infected with, or recovered from COVID-19 were included in the dataset. The repertoires were released in a freely available public database intended as a resource for research on the immune response to SARS-CoV-2. The samples were drawn from two sources: the first 160 participants of the ongoing ImmuneRACE study, and fewer than 1,500 subjects contributed by 6 global collaborators. Sample metadata almost always included a de-identified subject ID, COVID-19 status, age in years and sex. HLA class I and class II types, where available, came from metadata supplied by the sample provider rather than from assay-based typing. Summary of the overall study and its limitations: How much clinical and demographic metadata was included differed by source and by participant, and the metadata was provided uncurated.

Participants in the prospective study were enrolled through a virtual design, were aged about 18 to 90 years, and lived in approximately 24 United States geographic areas. In the prospective study, cohorts were assigned on the basis of participant-reported clinical history obtained from a screening survey and a study questionnaire. In the prospective study, whole blood, serum and a nasopharyngeal or oropharyngeal swab were collected from each participant by mobile phlebotomists. Participants in the prospective study had the option to provide additional blood draws and questionnaires over an approximately 2-month period. Before DNA extraction, blood samples from the prospective study were shipped at room temperature or frozen. The CDR3 starts with the cysteine, ends with the phenylalanine, and has 14 residues. CDR3 DNA only is kept here, 42 bases in frame from base 1. Between the V and J ends, shortened by 6 bases and 2 bases respectively, the junction contains 13 bases. The germline V gene (reference sequence) provides CDR1 LNHDA and CDR2 SQIVND.

With regard to this clone: What this receptor recognizes is not known. Base qualities are not recorded, but no much larger clone differs from it by a single base.

TCRbeta CDR3 regions were amplified from genomic DNA by means of the immunoSEQ Assay, a bias-controlled multiplex PCR. Regarding the original processing steps: Nucleated cell counts per sample were estimated from amplification of reference gene primers within the assay. To quantify the absolute abundance of each unique TCRbeta CDR3 rearrangement, sequence reads were collapsed and filtered. For each sample, productive Simpson clonality was calculated by taking the square root of Simpson's diversity index across productive rearrangements. TCRdb obtained this table from immuneACCESS and retained in-frame rearrangements with V and J assigned. These tables miss some clones; where compared with another copy, unresolved V genes account for less than half of the shortfall, and the remainder is unexplained. V and J calls and clone size are copied from that table; D and trimming were computed from the DNA. The sample has over 110,000 clones on record, over 70% of them singletons. The top ten hold about 4% of the sample.

This chain joins TRBV19 to TRBJ1-1; the D gene is possibly TRBD1, with 6 bases matching. The receptor's source is a man aged 50 to 59 in a cohort exposed to, infected with or recovered from COVID-19 (not recorded which). Material: PBMCs or T cells enriched from blood (not recorded which). The DNA sequence is given as TGTGCCAGTAGGGAATTGACAGGTAACACTGAAGCTTTCTTT. This sequence encodes CASRELTGNTEAFF.